The sequence of this T cell receptor beta chain was determined in a study of shared clonotypes between healthy human individuals. The overall study: Contributing individuals were two females and three males aged 18 to 49.

As to this clone: Other DNA sequences in the sample encode the same CDR3.

The CDR3 is 15 amino acids. Germline CDR1 reads SGHTA; CDR2 reads FQGTGA. V dropped 5 bases and J dropped 2; count of bases not matched to a gene: 5. The DNA input per sorted-subset replicate PCR was around 200 ng, corresponding to 25,000 to 35,000 T cell genomes. Produced via immunoSEQ multiplex PCR; TCRdb's table is partial and in-frame only. This sample yields 650,000 to 750,000 clones, of which about three quarters are seen a single time; 1.8% belongs to the top ten. Every one of the donors was a Caucasian adult that lived in Nashville, Tennessee. CD4+ cells yielded CD45RA+ naive and CD45RA-negative memory subsets.

The sequenced sample consisted of memory CD4+ T cells sorted from blood. Subset: CD45RA-negative fraction. This receptor was obtained from a woman aged 25 to 39 in good health. This sequence joins TRBV7-3 and TRBJ2-1; TRBD2 matches 8 bases. The CDR3 nucleotides read TGTGCCAGCAGCCCCACTAGCGGTACCTACAATGAGCAGTTCTTC. This gives the protein CASSPTSGTYNEQFF.